The clone carrying this T cell receptor beta chain was observed a handful of times. Antigen specificity is unknown. TCRdb re-derived calls from the 5' RACE reads in MiXCR, one entry per CDR3 protein. The data hold about 390,000 distinct CDR3 sequences, with roughly 15% observed a single time. This entry belongs to a study of T-cell memory formation after mild COVID-19. Whole-study findings and limits: Day 37-peaking second-wave clones had unconfirmed SARS-CoV-2 specificity. The main location of contracting CD4+ clones was CM and EM, and that of contracting CD8+ clones was EMRA.

This clonotype was sampled from a man aged 18 to 30 who had mild COVID-19 (a few samples of this study predate the infection). Cell type and time point are not known. What was sequenced was PBMCs or a T cell subset sorted from them (not recorded which).

The CDR3 is CATGGGGEQFF. The CDR3 bases are TGTGCCACCGGGGGGGGAGGGGAGCAGTTCTTC. The rearrangement links TRBV6-2 or TRBV6-3 to TRBJ2-1; 8 positions match TRBD2. Germline V CDR1 and CDR2: MNHEY, SVGEGT. Losses at the gene ends were 10 bases for V and 10 bases for J; bases not matched to a gene: 6. This CDR3 is 11 amino acids long.